This TCR beta chain was captured in a study of memory CD4+ T cells and cytomegalovirus serostatus. Study summary: Of the healthy Belgian adults, several were CMV seropositive and 24 seronegative. Study results and limitations: The CMV-associated TCR signature appears largely within the CD4+ memory repertoire.

In the source study's methods: After removing out-of-frame reads, approximately 2 million distinct TCRbeta sequences remained. Repertoires were generated with immunoSEQ multiplex PCR, while TCRdb's copy carries only in-frame clones and drops some. For V, J and clone size, that table is used; D and trimming come from the DNA. The table lists about 60,000 clones, roughly 75% of them singletons. Single viable CD3+CD4+CD8-CD45RO+ cells were sorted as the memory CD4+ T cells. CMV serostatus came from serum IgG against pp150, pp28, p38, p52. A word on this clone: The target antigen is unknown.

Sequencing was performed on memory CD4+ T cells from blood. The receptor comes from an adult in good health and CMV-seronegative. Some clones in this sample may be carry-over from other donors' samples.

This chain's CDR3 is CASSQSEGGHTEAFF. CDR3 bases: TGTGCCAGCTCTCAAAGTGAGGGGGGACACACTGAAGCTTTCTTT. The J gene is TRBJ1-1, the V gene TRBV18, with D perhaps matching TRBD1 (6 bases). CDR3 length: 15 residues. V was shortened by 6 bases and J by 3 bases, with 17 bases between the two germline ends. Germline loops: CDR1 KGHSH, CDR2 LQKENI.